Listed here are 10 T cell receptor beta chains from one sample, sequenced in a study of identical twins (dated by TCRdb to about 2016). Library creation used 5' RACE. Sequencing was performed on an Illumina HiSeq 2000. Using fastp at Q25 and MiXCR, TCRdb reprocessed the public reads and kept productive beta chains. Every CDR3 protein is listed once, alongside the most common genes and DNA of its rows. The sample has around 450,000 distinct CDR3 sequences on record, 13% to 15% of them singletons. Over 0.5% of the sample is taken by the ten largest. The same sample was also studied in work on yellow fever vaccine responses in identical twins.

Sequencing was performed on CD4+ T cells sorted from blood. The receptor set was obtained from a woman in her late teens or twenties in good health.

The genes are TRBV3-1 and TRBJ2-3; a possible D gene is TRBD2 (6 bases). CDR1 LGHDT and CDR2 YNNKEL come from the germline V gene (reference sequence). The V end lost 4 bases, the J end lost 11 bases, and 16 bases lay between the germline ends. This CDR3 contains 13 residues. In DNA form, the CDR3 reads TGTGCCAGCAGCCCAGGCGGGGCCGGTCGGCAGTATTTT. It yields the protein CASSPGGAGRQYF.

In this sample, this clonotype turned up once. The rearrangement uses TRBV5-6 and TRBJ2-3; D tentatively reads TRBD1 or TRBD2 (5 bases each). The V end was cut by 5 bases, the J end by 1 base, with 14 bases between. The CDR3 has 15 residues. CDR1 is SGHDT and CDR2 is YYEEEE in the germline V gene. DNA for the CDR3: TGTGCCAGCAGAGAAACCGGGACGGGCACAGATACGCAGTATTTT. Protein: CASRETGTGTDTQYF. Variable domain in full (rest from reference TRBV5-6 and TRBJ2-3): DAGVTQSPTHLIKTRGQQVTLRCSPKSGHDTVSWYQQALGQGPQFIFQYYEEEERQRGNFPDRFSGHQFPNYSSELNVNALLLGDSALYLCASRETGTGTDTQYFGPGTRLTVL.

The chain joins TRBV7-9 to TRBJ2-3; D is perhaps TRBD2 (6 bases). The ends were cut back, 1 base at V and 1 base at J, with 12 bases in the middle. The CDR3 consists of 16 residues. The germline CDR1 and CDR2 sequences are SEHNR and FQNEAQ (reference sequence). The CDR3 is CASSLDSPGGTDTQYF. The CDR3 bases are TGTGCCAGCAGCTTAGACAGCCCGGGGGGCACAGATACGCAGTATTTT.

The chain has TRBV7-2 and TRBJ2-3; D gene uncertain. The V gene lost 0 bases and the J gene lost 4 bases, with 8 bases spanning the gap. From germline, CDR1 is SGHTA and CDR2 FQGNSA. The CDR3 loop spans 14 amino acids. CDR3 loop: CASSLAGMADTQYF. CDR3 DNA: TGTGCCAGCAGCTTAGCTGGGATGGCAGATACGCAGTATTTT.

This clonotype was recorded a few times. As DNA, the CDR3 is TGTGCCAGCAGCTTAGATGGGGACAAAGGTGAAAAACTGTTTTTT. Protein product: CASSLDGDKGEKLFF. The chain employs TRBV7-3 and TRBJ1-4, with D possibly being TRBD1 (6 bases). This CDR3 is 15 amino acids long. The V gene lost 2 bases and the J gene lost 7 bases, with 14 bases spanning the gap. CDR1 is SGHTA and CDR2 is FQGTGA in the germline V gene. The variable domain in full, completed from reference TRBV7-3 and TRBJ1-4, reads GAGVSQTPSNKVTEKGKYVELRCDPISGHTALYWYRQSLGQGPEFLIYFQGTGAADDSGLPNDRFFAVRPEGSVSTLKIQRTERGDSAVYLCASSLDGDKGEKLFFGSGTQLSVL.

This clonotype was observed a handful of times. CDR3 in amino acids: CASSSIRLAGKSDTQYF. For the CDR3, the DNA is TGTGCCAGCAGCTCAATAAGACTAGCGGGTAAATCAGATACGCAGTATTTT. The chain employs TRBV28 and TRBJ2-3; 10 nucleotides match TRBD2. In germline, CDR1 is MDHEN, CDR2 SYDVKM. J lost 4 bases, V lost 6 bases, and 13 bases had no gene match. This CDR3 is 17 amino acids long. Looking up the rest from reference TRBV28 and TRBJ2-3 gives the full variable domain: DVKVTQSSRYLVKRTGEKVFLECVQDMDHENMFWYRQDPGLGLRLIYFSYDVKMKEKGDIPEGYSVSREKKERFSLILESASTNQTSMYLCASSSIRLAGKSDTQYFGPGTRLTVL.

V usage is TRBV15 and J usage is TRBJ2-4; the D is unclear. The CDR3 runs to 13 residues. V lost 0 bases and J 15 bases, leaving 15 bases between the germline ends. CDR1 is LNHNV and CDR2 is YYDKDF in the germline V gene (reference sequence). The CDR3 nucleotides are TGTGCCACCAGCAGAGATTTAGGCCCCCTCGGGTACTTC. Its translation: CATSRDLGPLGYF.

V is TRBV12-3 or TRBV12-4 and J is TRBJ1-6; D remains ambiguous. The V gene lost 11 bases and the J gene lost 7 bases, with 15 bases spanning the gap. The CDR3 covers 13 residues. The CDR3 is CAAGEAPNSPLHF. The CDR3 nucleotides read TGTGCCGCGGGCGAGGCCCCGAATTCACCCCTCCACTTT.

CDR3 residues: CASSLGAGRNIQYF. The CDR3 DNA follows: TGTGCCAGCAGTTTGGGAGCGGGAAGGAACATTCAGTACTTC. This chain links TRBV12-3 or TRBV12-4 with TRBJ2-4; 7 nucleotides line up with TRBD2. Trimming removed 3 bases from V and 7 bases from J; junction bases left unmatched: 6. The CDR3 extends over 14 amino acids.

This clonotype appeared a few times. The V and J genes are TRBV28 and TRBJ2-5, with 9 bases lining up with TRBD1. This CDR3 has 16 residues. Germline V gene sequence: CDR1 MDHEN, CDR2 SYDVKM. V was pared by 5 bases and J by 4 bases, with 11 bases of the junction left unmatched. CDR3 DNA sequence: TGTGCCAGCAGTCTTCTCCCGGGACAGGGAAGAGAGACCCAGTACTTC. This gives the protein CASSLLPGQGRETQYF.